The 2 T cell receptor beta chains reported below all come from one sample, sequenced in a study of blood T cell repertoires in COVID-19. Produced via immunoSEQ multiplex PCR; TCRdb's table is partial and in-frame only. The top ten clones hold roughly 0.78% of a sample with almost 80,000 clones, approximately 90% of them seen once. The sequenced sample consisted of peripheral blood. These receptors were obtained from a woman of 80 years or more with acute or convalescent COVID-19.

The chain recombines TRBV1 with TRBJ2-2; no DNA check was done on the table's D call, TRBD2. TRBV1 is termed a pseudogene. The CDR3 is 17 amino acids. In DNA form, the CDR3 reads TGCACCAGCAGCCAAGATCTAGCAGAAACGAACACCGGGGAGCTGTTTTTT. This sequence encodes CTSSQDLAETNTGELFF.

In its sample, this clone was seen once. The chain recombines TRBV4-1 with TRBJ2-3; the D gene is possibly TRBD2 (6 bases). CDR3 length equals 16 residues. V was pared by 0 bases and J by 0 bases, with 10 bases between. Germline V lookup: CDR1 MGHRA, CDR2 YSYEKL. CDR3 bases: TGCGCCAGCAGCCAAGAAGGCGGGATGAGCACAGATACGCAGTATTTT. Protein sequence: CASSQEGGMSTDTQYF.